These T cell receptor beta chains were read from a single sample in a study of T-cell reconstitution after alpha-beta-depleted transplantation in children. A single record per CDR3 protein comes from TCRdb applying MiXCR to the PCR reads. The repertoire holds about 300,000 distinct CDR3 sequences, with over 7.5% as singletons. The sequencing used peripheral blood, collected 360 days after TCRalphabeta/CD19-depleted stem cell transplant. All receptors derive from a female patient aged 2-9 years who had a stem cell transplant for Fanconi anemia, so the T cells may come from the graft donor. Each CDR3 is given with its conserved first and last residue. D genes are given only for firm matches. Some rows mark clone size as missing; the rest say once, few, many or name a class of expanded clone.

V gene	clone size	J gene	D gene	CDR3 DNA	CDR3 protein
TRBV20-1	many	TRBJ2-2	TRBD1	TGCAGTGCTACCAAGACAGGGGTCTGGGGGGAGCTGTTTTTT	CSATKTGVWGELFF
TRBV21-1	-	TRBJ2-4	-	TGTGCCATCGGCCCCGGGCCACAGACAGCCAAAAACATTCAGTACTTC	CAIGPGPQTAKNIQYF
TRBV20-1	-	TRBJ1-2	TRBD1	TGCAGTGCTAAGGGACAGGAGGGACCGGGCTACACCTTC	CSAKGQEGPGYTF
TRBV15	-	TRBJ2-4	-	TGTGCCACCAGCAGAGCAAGTGTGGTTTGGCTAGCCAAAAACATTCAGTACTTC	CATSRASVVWLAKNIQYF
TRBV27	-	TRBJ2-2	-	TGTGCCAGCAGTTTAAGGGGTCCGAGCTGGCCCGGGGAGCTGTTTTTT	CASSLRGPSWPGELFF
TRBV5-5	few	TRBJ2-7	TRBD2	TGTGCCAGCACCCCGACAGCGGGATACGAGCAGTACTTC	CASTPTAGYEQYF
TRBV5-1	many	TRBJ1-2	-	TGCGCCAGCAGCTTGGAGGCAGGGAGGAAGGGCTACACCTTC	CASSLEAGRKGYTF
TRBV7-6	many	TRBJ2-1	-	TGTGCCAGCAGCTTAGGGACGCCTGCCTACAATGAGCAGTTCTTC	CASSLGTPAYNEQFF
TRBV20-1	many	TRBJ1-1	-	TGCAGTGCTAGGTCCTGGGGGGCCGACACTGAAGCTTTCTTT	CSARSWGADTEAFF
TRBV10-2	many	TRBJ2-1	TRBD2	TGCGCCAGCTTTAGCGGGAGCGGGAATGAGCAGTTCTTC	CASFSGSGNEQFF
TRBV5-5	many	TRBJ2-7	TRBD1	TGTGCCAGCAGCTCGCCGGACAGGGAGTTCTACGAGCAGTACTTC	CASSSPDREFYEQYF
TRBV28	many	TRBJ2-2	TRBD1	TGTGCCAGCAGTCCGCACAGGGGGGCGGGCGGGGAGCTGTTTTTT	CASSPHRGAGGELFF
TRBV9	-	TRBJ1-2	-	TGTGCCAGCAGCGCCCTCGGCCTTCGATGGGGCTACACCTTC	CASSALGLRWGYTF
TRBV4-2	many	TRBJ2-4	TRBD2	TGTGCCAGCAGCCAAGTTTCGGACAGCGGGAGGACTAAAAACATTCAGTACTTC	CASSQVSDSGRTKNIQYF
TRBV24-1	many	TRBJ2-5	-	TGTGCCACCAGTGATTTGGGTCGGGAGACCCAGTACTTC	CATSDLGRETQYF
TRBV5-1	many	TRBJ1-5	-	TGCGCCAGCAGCTTGGGAGACAATCAGCCCCAGCATTTT	CASSLGDNQPQHF
TRBV3-1	many	TRBJ2-2	-	TGTGCCAGCAGCCAAGGGCGCGCCGGGGAGCTGTTTTTT	CASSQGRAGELFF
TRBV2	-	TRBJ2-3	-	TGTGCCAGCAGTGAAGCGTGGGGGACCGGAATAGTAACAGATACGCAGTATTTT	CASSEAWGTGIVTDTQYF
TRBV12-3/TRBV12-4	many	TRBJ2-7	TRBD1	TGTGCCAGCAGTTTCGACAGGGCCGAGCAGTACTTC	CASSFDRAEQYF
TRBV5-7	many	TRBJ2-5	TRBD2	TGTGCCAGCAGCCTAACTACAGGGACTAGCGGGAGTTCTCTACAAGAGACCCAGTACTTC	CASSLTTGTSGSSLQETQYF
TRBV29-1	many	TRBJ2-3	-	TGCAGCGTTGGTGCGGTTCGGGGGGATACGCAGTATTTT	CSVGAVRGDTQYF
TRBV7-2	-	TRBJ1-1	-	TGTGCCAGCAGCTTAGGGGGTGGCAGGAACACTGAAGCTTTCTTT	CASSLGGGRNTEAFF
TRBV7-3	-	TRBJ2-5	-	TGTGCCAGCAGCTTACGACGGGACTCCTCTGAGACCCAGTACTTC	CASSLRRDSSETQYF
TRBV6-1	-	TRBJ2-7	-	TGTGCCAGTCGACCACTAGGGCAGGGCGAGCAGTACTTC	CASRPLGQGEQYF
TRBV18	-	TRBJ2-7	TRBD2	TGTGCCAGCTCGAATGGAGAACTAGCGGCCTACGAGCAGTACTTC	CASSNGELAAYEQYF
TRBV6-5	many	TRBJ1-3	-	TGTGCCAGCAGTTACTCGTGGATTGGAAACACCATATATTTT	CASSYSWIGNTIYF
TRBV10-3	many	TRBJ2-2	-	TGTGCCATCAGTCTTGCCAAAGGCGCCTTCCGCGGGGAGCTGTTTTTT	CAISLAKGAFRGELFF
TRBV9	many	TRBJ2-1	TRBD2	TGTGCCAGCAGCCCGGATCTAGCGGGAGCCTACAATGAGCAGTTCTTC	CASSPDLAGAYNEQFF
TRBV5-6	-	TRBJ2-5	TRBD1	TGTGCCAGCAGCCAGGATGGGACAGGGGACATAGAGACCCAGTACTTC	CASSQDGTGDIETQYF
TRBV12-3/TRBV12-4	many	TRBJ1-1	-	TGTGCCAGCAGTTTAGATTCCGGGGGCACTGAAGCTTTCTTT	CASSLDSGGTEAFF
TRBV28	many	TRBJ2-7	-	TGTGCCAGCGGCCTCAGACCCTACGAGCAGTACTTC	CASGLRPYEQYF
TRBV4-2	few	TRBJ2-5	-	TGTGCCAGCAGCCAAGAATCGGGGGAGACCCAGTACTTC	CASSQESGETQYF
TRBV20-1	many	TRBJ2-1	-	TGCAGTGCTAGAGGAAGCGGGAATGAGCAGTTCTTC	CSARGSGNEQFF
TRBV6-1	few	TRBJ1-2	-	TGTGCCAGCAGTGAAGCCCCGGGGTCGACCTATGGCTACACCTTC	CASSEAPGSTYGYTF
TRBV10-3	many	TRBJ2-1	-	TGTGCCATCAGTGAGTCGCTAAGCTCCTACAATGAGCAGTTCTTC	CAISESLSSYNEQFF
TRBV7-3	many	TRBJ2-7	TRBD1	TGTGCCAGCAGCCCGGGACAGTTAATCTCCTACGAGCAGTACTTC	CASSPGQLISYEQYF
TRBV12-3/TRBV12-4	many	TRBJ2-1	-	TGTGCCAGCAGGCGGATGCCTAAGGATGAGCAGTTCTTC	CASRRMPKDEQFF
TRBV18	-	TRBJ2-3	-	TGTGCCAGCTCACCGCTCATCGTTCCAGATACGCAGTATTTT	CASSPLIVPDTQYF
TRBV15	few	TRBJ2-5	TRBD2	TGTGCCACCAGCAGAGGCCTAGCGGGGGTCTCCCAAGAGACCCAGTACTTC	CATSRGLAGVSQETQYF
TRBV5-1	few	TRBJ2-7	-	TGCGCCAGCAGCTTAATCTCCCAACGGAGTGAGGGGACCTCATTAAACTTC	CASSLISQRSEGTSLNF
TRBV7-3	few	TRBJ1-1	-	TGTGCCAGCAGCTTGACGGGTTTGAGGGAGGGGAACACTGAAGCTTTCTTT	CASSLTGLREGNTEAFF
TRBV4-2	many	TRBJ2-1	TRBD2	TGTGCCAGCAGCCAAGCCCTAAGTGGTCCGGGAGGGGGCTCCTACAATGAGCAGTTCTTC	CASSQALSGPGGGSYNEQFF
TRBV20-1	many	TRBJ2-5	-	TGCAGTGCAAAGAGGCATCCGGGACAAGGGGAAGAGACCCAGTACTTC	CSAKRHPGQGEETQYF
TRBV7-9	many	TRBJ2-1	TRBD2	TGTGCCAGCAGCCAAACTAGCGGGGACTACAATGAGCAGTTCTTC	CASSQTSGDYNEQFF
TRBV7-2	-	TRBJ2-1	TRBD2	TGTGCCAGCAGCTTCCGTATTGCGGGGGGCCACAATGAGCAGTTCTTC	CASSFRIAGGHNEQFF
TRBV5-1	few	TRBJ1-1	TRBD1	TGCGCCAGCAGCACCGGACAGGGACAAGCTGAAGCTTTCTTT	CASSTGQGQAEAFF
TRBV19	-	TRBJ2-2	-	TGTGCCAGCGCGATAGGGGTTAACACCGGGGAGCTGTTTTTT	CASAIGVNTGELFF
TRBV13	many	TRBJ2-1	TRBD1	TGTGCCAGCAGCGTTAGACAGGGATACAATGAGCAGTTCTTC	CASSVRQGYNEQFF
TRBV6-2/TRBV6-3	-	TRBJ2-7	-	TGTGCCAGCAGTACCGGGAGTACCCCCCTCTACGAGCAGTACTTC	CASSTGSTPLYEQYF
TRBV7-2	-	TRBJ2-7	TRBD2	TGTGCCAGCAGCTTCCACAGGACTAGCGGGAGAGGGGAGCAGTACTTC	CASSFHRTSGRGEQYF
TRBV9	many	TRBJ2-7	-	TGTGCCAGCAGCGGACACGCAACCAGCTCCTACGAGCAGTACTTC	CASSGHATSSYEQYF
TRBV5-6	many	TRBJ2-2	-	TGTGCCAGCAGCTTAACGGGCTCCACCGGGGAGCTGTTTTTT	CASSLTGSTGELFF
TRBV6-1	few	TRBJ1-6	-	TGTGCCAGCAGGGGGATGCTAGGGTCTAAATATAATTCACCCCTCCACTTT	CASRGMLGSKYNSPLHF
TRBV28	many	TRBJ2-4	-	TGTGCCAGCAGAAAGACATTAGCCAAAAACATTCAGTACTTC	CASRKTLAKNIQYF